The rows below give T cell receptor beta chains drawn from one sample of a study of human T cells and chemical hapten exposure. TCRdb redid the calling of the RACE reads with MiXCR, one entry per CDR3 protein. This table holds roughly 380,000 distinct CDR3 sequences, about 4.4% found once. This material consisted of whole blood, taken in connection with sensitization to the hapten diphenylcyclopropenone (DPC). The receptors were gathered from a woman aged 50 to 60 with alopecia areata. Some clones in this sample may be carry-over from other donors' samples. The CDR3 runs from the conserved cysteine through the conserved F or W. The order of the fields is CDR3 length, V gene, D gene, clone size, J gene, CDR3 protein, CDR3 DNA. A D gene is named only where the DNA matches it firmly. Where a row states a size, it is once, few, many or the class of an expanded clone; other rows omit it.

len: 14; v_gene: TRBV7-8; d_gene: NA; abundance: few; j_gene: TRBJ2-5; CDR3aa: CASSLFERQETQYF; CDR3nt: TGTGCCAGCAGCTTATTTGAACGGCAAGAGACCCAGTACTTC
len: 11; v_gene: TRBV10-3; d_gene: NA; abundance: many; j_gene: TRBJ1-1; CDR3aa: CAISEGTEAFF; CDR3nt: TGTGCCATCAGTGAGGGCACTGAAGCTTTCTTT
len: 12; v_gene: TRBV28; d_gene: NA; abundance: many; j_gene: TRBJ2-5; CDR3aa: CASSQGIETQYF; CDR3nt: TGTGCCAGCAGTCAGGGGATAGAGACCCAGTACTTC
len: 15; v_gene: TRBV13; d_gene: TRBD1; abundance: many; j_gene: TRBJ1-2; CDR3aa: CASSSTGTGTYGYTF; CDR3nt: TGTGCCAGCAGCTCTACCGGGACAGGGACCTATGGCTACACCTTC
len: 16; v_gene: TRBV7-2; d_gene: TRBD2; abundance: few; j_gene: TRBJ2-5; CDR3aa: CASSFTSGRAQETQYF; CDR3nt: TGTGCCAGCAGCTTCACTAGCGGGAGGGCCCAAGAGACCCAGTACTTC
len: 18; v_gene: TRBV24-1; d_gene: TRBD2; abundance: few; j_gene: TRBJ2-1; CDR3aa: CATSDAGTSGSWDNEQFF; CDR3nt: TGTGCCACCAGTGACGCCGGGACTAGCGGGAGTTGGGACAATGAGCAGTTCTTC
len: 16; v_gene: TRBV11-2; d_gene: TRBD2; abundance: many; j_gene: TRBJ2-5; CDR3aa: CASSLVGTSGGETQYF; CDR3nt: TGTGCCAGCAGCTTAGTTGGGACTAGTGGAGGGGAGACCCAGTACTTC
len: 17; v_gene: TRBV20-1; d_gene: NA; abundance: many; j_gene: TRBJ1-6; CDR3aa: CSARDAGKRSYNSPLHF; CDR3nt: TGCAGTGCTAGAGACGCGGGCAAACGCTCCTATAATTCACCCCTCCACTTT
len: 14; v_gene: TRBV30; d_gene: TRBD2; abundance: few; j_gene: TRBJ2-2; CDR3aa: CAQIAGVNTGELFF; CDR3nt: TGTGCCCAAATAGCGGGAGTTAACACCGGGGAGCTGTTTTTT
len: 14; v_gene: TRBV28; d_gene: NA; abundance: many; j_gene: TRBJ2-3; CDR3aa: CASSFPGETDTQYF; CDR3nt: TGTGCCAGCAGTTTTCCGGGTGAGACAGATACGCAGTATTTT
len: 14; v_gene: TRBV29-1; d_gene: NA; abundance: many; j_gene: TRBJ2-1; CDR3aa: CSGGVRTAYNEQFF; CDR3nt: TGCAGCGGTGGGGTAAGGACAGCCTACAATGAGCAGTTCTTC
len: 13; v_gene: TRBV6-1; d_gene: NA; abundance: few; j_gene: TRBJ2-1; CDR3aa: CASSENSVNEQFF; CDR3nt: TGTGCCAGCAGTGAAAACAGTGTCAATGAGCAGTTCTTC
len: 14; v_gene: TRBV20-1; d_gene: TRBD1; abundance: many; j_gene: TRBJ2-1; CDR3aa: CSATTGTGRNEQFF; CDR3nt: TGCAGTGCTACAACCGGGACAGGGAGAAATGAGCAGTTCTTC
len: 12; v_gene: TRBV20-1; d_gene: NA; abundance: few; j_gene: TRBJ1-1; CDR3aa: CSARRTNTEAFF; CDR3nt: TGCAGTGCTAGAAGGACGAACACTGAAGCTTTCTTT
len: 13; v_gene: TRBV24-1; d_gene: NA; abundance: many; j_gene: TRBJ2-1; CDR3aa: CATSDGGSNEQFF; CDR3nt: TGTGCCACCAGTGATGGGGGGAGCAATGAGCAGTTCTTC
len: 15; v_gene: TRBV28; d_gene: NA; abundance: few; j_gene: TRBJ1-6; CDR3aa: CASIRVRGLDSPLHF; CDR3nt: TGTGCCAGCATTAGAGTCAGGGGACTGGATTCACCCCTCCACTTT
len: 15; v_gene: TRBV25-1; d_gene: NA; abundance: many; j_gene: TRBJ2-7; CDR3aa: CASSAERTAHYEQYF; CDR3nt: TGTGCCAGCAGTGCAGAGCGGACAGCGCACTACGAGCAGTACTTC
len: 18; v_gene: TRBV10-3; d_gene: TRBD1; abundance: NA; j_gene: TRBJ2-7; CDR3aa: CAISIAPGQGARSYEQYF; CDR3nt: TGTGCCATCAGTATCGCCCCGGGACAGGGGGCGCGTTCCTACGAGCAGTACTTC
len: 14; v_gene: TRBV7-2; d_gene: TRBD1; abundance: many; j_gene: TRBJ1-4; CDR3aa: CASASHRGFEKLFF; CDR3nt: TGTGCCAGCGCCAGCCACAGGGGGTTTGAAAAACTGTTTTTT
len: 16; v_gene: TRBV5-6; d_gene: TRBD2; abundance: few; j_gene: TRBJ2-5; CDR3aa: CASSGTSGPPQETQYF; CDR3nt: TGTGCCAGCAGCGGGACTAGCGGGCCCCCCCAAGAGACCCAGTACTTC
len: 14; v_gene: TRBV5-8; d_gene: NA; abundance: few; j_gene: TRBJ2-3; CDR3aa: CASSLHEATDTQYF; CDR3nt: TGTGCCAGCAGCCTACACGAAGCCACAGATACGCAGTATTTT
len: 12; v_gene: TRBV2; d_gene: TRBD1; abundance: many; j_gene: TRBJ1-1; CDR3aa: CASTGQTFEAFF; CDR3nt: TGTGCCAGCACGGGACAGACCTTTGAAGCTTTCTTT
len: 15; v_gene: TRBV3-1; d_gene: NA; abundance: many; j_gene: TRBJ1-1; CDR3aa: CASSQGLSRGAEAFF; CDR3nt: TGTGCCAGCAGCCAAGGATTGAGCCGGGGGGCTGAAGCTTTCTTT
len: 12; v_gene: TRBV20-1; d_gene: NA; abundance: few; j_gene: TRBJ2-3; CDR3aa: CSVRGTTDTQYF; CDR3nt: TGCAGTGTGCGAGGGACCACAGATACGCAGTATTTT
len: 16; v_gene: TRBV3-1; d_gene: NA; abundance: many; j_gene: TRBJ1-5; CDR3aa: CASSRGRGGSNQPQHF; CDR3nt: TGTGCCAGCAGCAGAGGCAGGGGTGGGAGCAATCAGCCCCAGCATTTT
len: 14; v_gene: TRBV29-1; d_gene: NA; abundance: many; j_gene: TRBJ1-1; CDR3aa: CSVDPGRANTEAFF; CDR3nt: TGCAGCGTTGACCCCGGACGGGCGAACACTGAAGCTTTCTTT
len: 17; v_gene: TRBV7-8; d_gene: NA; abundance: NA; j_gene: TRBJ1-2; CDR3aa: CASSLVSGNQANYGYTF; CDR3nt: TGTGCCAGCAGCTTAGTATCCGGGAACCAGGCTAACTATGGCTACACCTTC
len: 14; v_gene: TRBV7-2; d_gene: NA; abundance: many; j_gene: TRBJ2-3; CDR3aa: CASTKAGGAEAQYF; CDR3nt: TGTGCCAGCACTAAAGCTGGGGGGGCTGAGGCGCAGTATTTT
len: 14; v_gene: TRBV20-1; d_gene: TRBD2; abundance: many; j_gene: TRBJ2-7; CDR3aa: CSARGRALAYEQYF; CDR3nt: TGCAGTGCCCGCGGGAGGGCCCTCGCGTACGAGCAGTACTTC
len: 13; v_gene: TRBV10-3; d_gene: NA; abundance: many; j_gene: TRBJ2-3; CDR3aa: CAIKIDSTDTQYF; CDR3nt: TGTGCCATCAAAATAGACAGCACAGATACGCAGTATTTT
len: 13; v_gene: TRBV5-1; d_gene: NA; abundance: many; j_gene: TRBJ1-1; CDR3aa: CASSLFFNTEAFF; CDR3nt: TGCGCCAGCAGCTTGTTTTTTAACACTGAAGCTTTCTTT
len: 12; v_gene: TRBV3-1; d_gene: NA; abundance: NA; j_gene: TRBJ2-3; CDR3aa: CASSQTRGTQYF; CDR3nt: TGTGCCAGCAGCCAAACAAGGGGGACGCAGTATTTT
len: 13; v_gene: TRBV5-1; d_gene: NA; abundance: NA; j_gene: TRBJ1-6; CDR3aa: CASSSYQGSPLHF; CDR3nt: TGCGCCAGCAGCTCTTACCAAGGTTCACCCCTCCACTTT
len: 13; v_gene: TRBV29-1; d_gene: TRBD1; abundance: many; j_gene: TRBJ2-7; CDR3aa: CSVAGTGRDEQYF; CDR3nt: TGCAGCGTCGCCGGGACAGGGAGGGACGAGCAGTACTTC
len: 15; v_gene: TRBV7-2; d_gene: TRBD1; abundance: few; j_gene: TRBJ1-6; CDR3aa: CASSRGQGVNSPLHF; CDR3nt: TGTGCCAGCAGCCGAGGACAGGGAGTAAACTCACCCCTCCACTTT
len: 13; v_gene: TRBV20-1; d_gene: TRBD2; abundance: many; j_gene: TRBJ2-7; CDR3aa: CSAGTSGVYEQYF; CDR3nt: TGCAGTGCTGGGACTAGCGGAGTCTACGAGCAGTACTTC
len: 13; v_gene: TRBV28; d_gene: NA; abundance: many; j_gene: TRBJ2-7; CDR3aa: CASGSGTWGEQYF; CDR3nt: TGTGCCAGCGGATCCGGGACATGGGGCGAGCAGTACTTC
len: 14; v_gene: TRBV12-3/TRBV12-4; d_gene: TRBD1; abundance: many; j_gene: TRBJ1-2; CDR3aa: CASSWGTANYGYTF; CDR3nt: TGTGCCAGCAGTTGGGGGACAGCTAACTATGGCTACACCTTC
len: 15; v_gene: TRBV29-1; d_gene: TRBD1; abundance: many; j_gene: TRBJ1-1; CDR3aa: CSVDGTGDVNTEAFF; CDR3nt: TGCAGCGTTGACGGGACAGGGGATGTGAACACTGAAGCTTTCTTT